This T cell receptor beta chain is drawn from a study of identical twins. Study outcomes and limitations: A lower insertion count was a feature of abundant cord blood beta clonotypes, with no such feature in memory repertoires.

With respect to this clonotype: The antigen is unknown.

TCRdb analysed the 5' RACE reads with MiXCR anew, one entry per CDR3 protein. The sample contains a few hundred thousand distinct CDR3 sequences, around 8.8% of which appear only once. The CDR3 sequence is 15 residues long. Per germline, CDR1 DFQATT and CDR2 SNEGSKA (reference sequence). With V trimmed by 7 bases and J by 0 bases, 10 bases remained unmatched. These data are also associated with another study on yellow fever vaccine responses in identical twins. That study adds: The authors reported partly convergent, partly personalized vaccine responses in identical twins.

Sequencing used CD8+ T cells sorted from blood. The source of this sequence is a young woman in good health. The chain carries TRBV20-1 and TRBJ2-7; 9 bases match TRBD2. The chain's CDR3 is CSGASGTSSSYEQYF. CDR3 DNA sequence: TGCAGTGGAGCTAGCGGGACCTCGAGCTCCTACGAGCAGTACTTC.